The T cell receptor (beta chain) described here comes from a study of cytotoxic CD8 clonotypes in ibrutinib-treated CLL. Study-level background: Across samples, productive templates numbered approximately 250,000 and productive rearrangements reached about 99,000 on average.

This CDR3 is 15 amino acids long. J lost 9 bases, V lost 5 bases, and 6 bases had no gene match. The germline V gene encodes CDR1 MNHEY and CDR2 SMNVEV (reference sequence). Data came from immunoSEQ multiplex PCR; TCRdb stores just in-frame clones and leaves some out. Of approximately 15,000 clones listed, about 81% are singletons. PBMCs that had been cryopreserved were the source of about 2 micrograms of genomic DNA for TCR beta libraries. The origin of this receptor is a human donor with chronic lymphocytic leukemia. The specimen comprised PBMCs, sampled before ibrutinib treatment. This chain uses TRBV27 with TRBJ1-6, with TRBD1 matching over 11 bases. The CDR3 DNA follows: TGTGCCAGCAGTCCAGGGACAGGGGGAGGTTCACCCCTCCACTTT. Translated, it gives CASSPGTGGGSPLHF.